Listed below are T cell receptor beta chains from one sample, sequenced in a study of patients and donors after allogeneic stem cell transplantation. In TCRdb, the RT-PCR reads were re-called with MiXCR into one record per CDR3 protein. This sample has some 230,000 distinct CDR3 sequences; roughly 15% occur once, and the top ten carry around 10%. The sequenced sample consisted of blood, either unsorted or a sorted T cell fraction (not recorded which). The receptors shown here come from a human donor who was either an allogeneic HSCT recipient or a stem cell or donor lymphocyte infusion donor (not recorded which). It is not recorded whose cells these are; they may come from a transplant donor. The CDR3 runs from the conserved cysteine through the conserved F or W. The order of the fields is V gene, clone size, D gene, CDR3 length, J gene, CDR3 DNA, CDR3 protein. A D gene is named only where the DNA matches it firmly. A row's size may be missing; if present it is once, few, many or a size class.

>TRBV12-3/TRBV12-4|few|TRBD1|13|TRBJ1-5
TGTGCCAGCAGCAGAGACAGGGATCAGCCCCAGCATTTT
CASSRDRDQPQHF
>TRBV10-3|many|.|14|TRBJ2-5
TGTGCCATCAGTGAACGGGACGGGACAGAGACCCAGTACTTC
CAISERDGTETQYF
>TRBV7-6|many|TRBD1|15|TRBJ2-2
TGTGCCAGCAGCTTAAGACAGGGTCGCACCGGGGAGCTGTTTTTT
CASSLRQGRTGELFF
>TRBV5-1|few|TRBD1|15|TRBJ1-4
TGCGCCAGCAGCCAGACAGGGACAACTAATGAAAAACTGTTTTTT
CASSQTGTTNEKLFF
>TRBV4-3|once|.|12|TRBJ1-2
TGCGCCAGCAGCCAAGATTTGGGTGGCTACACCTTC
CASSQDLGGYTF
>TRBV4-2|.|.|12|TRBJ2-1
TGTGCCAGCAGCCAAGATAGCAATGAGCAGTTCTTC
CASSQDSNEQFF
>TRBV15|many|TRBD1|15|TRBJ1-1
TGTGCCACCAGCAGGGACACAGGGGGGAACACTGAAGCTTTCTTT
CATSRDTGGNTEAFF
>TRBV9|few|TRBD1|15|TRBJ1-1
TGTGCCAGCAGCGTAAATTCCCAGGGGGGCACTGAAGCTTTCTTT
CASSVNSQGGTEAFF
>TRBV7-3|many|.|14|TRBJ1-1
TGTGCCAGCAGCTTATATCAGATCGGCACTGAAGCTTTCTTT
CASSLYQIGTEAFF
>TRBV27|many|.|12|TRBJ1-5
TGTGCCAGCGGCCCCGGTAATCAGCCCCAGCATTTT
CASGPGNQPQHF
>TRBV4-2|many|TRBD2|15|TRBJ2-2
TGTGCCAGCAGTTCCGCGGGAGTAAACACCGGGGAGCTGTTTTTT
CASSSAGVNTGELFF
>TRBV7-2|few|.|16|TRBJ1-4
TGTGCCAGCAGTGGACAGATAGGCGCAACTAATGAAAAACTGTTTTTT
CASSGQIGATNEKLFF
>TRBV12-3/TRBV12-4|many|.|13|TRBJ2-3
TGTGCCAGCAGTTTAAAGACGGCAGATACGCAGTATTTT
CASSLKTADTQYF
>TRBV29-1|many|.|13|TRBJ1-1
TGCAGCGTTGAAGATCAGGTGGGAATACAAGCTTTCTTT
CSVEDQVGIQAFF
>TRBV20-1|few|.|14|TRBJ2-5
TGCAGTGCCGGTTTTATGGGGAGACAAGAGACCCAGTACTTC
CSAGFMGRQETQYF
>TRBV6-2/TRBV6-3|few|.|14|TRBJ2-4
TGTGCCAGCAGAGGGTTTGGAGCCAAAAACATTCAGTACTTC
CASRGFGAKNIQYF
>TRBV20-1|.|.|14|TRBJ2-7
TGCAGTGTTGTAAGAGGGGCCGGCCAGGTCGCGCAGTACTTC
CSVVRGAGQVAQYF
>TRBV25-1|few|TRBD2|15|TRBJ2-5
TGTGCCAGCAGTGAGGGTAGCGGGAGTAGGGAGACCCAGTACTTC
CASSEGSGSRETQYF
>TRBV29-1|many|.|13|TRBJ1-2
TGCAGCGTTGAAAACAGTTCAGGCTATGGCTACACCTTC
CSVENSSGYGYTF
>TRBV6-5|.|.|12|TRBJ2-7
TGTGCCACATCGAGGGGGAGCGACGAGCAGTACTTC
CATSRGSDEQYF
>TRBV5-1|few|.|15|TRBJ2-1
TGCGCCAGCAGCTTGGCGTCTAGGTCGTGGGATGAGCAGTTCTTC
CASSLASRSWDEQFF
>TRBV20-1|.|.|13|TRBJ1-6
TGCAGTGCTAGAAGGACAGATAATTCACCCCTCCACTTT
CSARRTDNSPLHF
>TRBV4-3|few|.|17|TRBJ2-2
TGCGCCAGCAGCCAGGCCTCCGGGCCGACGAGCACCGGGGAGCTGTTTTTT
CASSQASGPTSTGELFF
>TRBV10-2|.|TRBD1|15|TRBJ2-3
TGCGCCACACAATCGACAGGGACGGGCCCAGATACGCAGTATTTT
CATQSTGTGPDTQYF
>TRBV19|.|.|14|TRBJ1-1
TGTGCCAGTACCCTAGTCCGATCGAACACTGAAGCTTTCTTT
CASTLVRSNTEAFF
>TRBV25-1|.|.|13|TRBJ2-5
TGTGCCAGCAGTGAAGGGGGACAAGAGACCCAGTACTTC
CASSEGGQETQYF
>TRBV7-3|few|TRBD1|16|TRBJ2-1
TGTGCCAGCAGCTTACCAGGACAGGGGGATAGGAATGAGCAGTTCTTC
CASSLPGQGDRNEQFF
>TRBV20-1|few|.|13|TRBJ2-1
TGCAGTGCCGGTCGAGGGGGGTACAATGAGCAGTTCTTC
CSAGRGGYNEQFF
>TRBV5-6|many|TRBD1|15|TRBJ1-2
TGTGCCAGCATACTAGGGGCAGGGGGCGCATATGGCTACACCTTC
CASILGAGGAYGYTF
>TRBV2|few|TRBD2|15|TRBJ2-2
TGTGCCAGCAGGCGACTAGCGGGAGAGACCGGGGAGCTGTTTTTT
CASRRLAGETGELFF
>TRBV20-1|few|.|15|TRBJ1-5
TGCAGTGCTAGATCCCTGGTTTACGGCAATCAGCCCCAGCATTTT
CSARSLVYGNQPQHF
>TRBV6-1|few|.|13|TRBJ1-5
TGTGCCAGCAGTAACAGTGAAAAGGGGCCCCAGCATTTT
CASSNSEKGPQHF
>TRBV5-4|once|TRBD2|16|TRBJ2-3
TGTGCCAGCAGCGTACCGGGACTAGCGGTCCCAGATACGCAGTATTTT
CASSVPGLAVPDTQYF
>TRBV3-1|few|TRBD1|15|TRBJ1-5
TGTGCCAGCAGCCAAGATGCGGCAGGGGGTCAGCCCCAGCATTTT
CASSQDAAGGQPQHF
>TRBV5-4|few|TRBD1|16|TRBJ1-1
TGTGCCAGCAGCTCAAAACTTAGGACAGGGAACACTGAAGCTTTCTTT
CASSSKLRTGNTEAFF
>TRBV24-1|.|.|14|TRBJ2-3
TGTGCCACCAGTGGAGGGGGGGATTTCGATACGCAGTATTTT
CATSGGGDFDTQYF
>TRBV2|many|.|14|TRBJ2-3
TGTGCCGAAAAGGCAGGGATTAAGGCAGATACGCAGTATTTT
CAEKAGIKADTQYF
>TRBV20-1|many|TRBD2|12|TRBJ2-7
TGCAGTGCTAGACTAGCGGAGTACGAGCAGTACTTC
CSARLAEYEQYF
>TRBV4-3|.|.|16|TRBJ2-6
TGCGCCAGCAGCCGTACGGGATTCTCTGGGGCCAACGTCCTGACTTTC
CASSRTGFSGANVLTF
>TRBV24-1|.|TRBD2|16|TRBJ2-1
TGTGCCACCAGTCACCCCTCGGGGGGTGCCTACAATGAGCAGTTCTTC
CATSHPSGGAYNEQFF
>TRBV9|few|.|13|TRBJ2-5
TGTGCCAGCAGCGTAGCCCCGCACCGGGCCCAGTACTTC
CASSVAPHRAQYF
>TRBV6-1|few|.|15|TRBJ1-3
TGTGCCAGCAGCGCCTCAGGCAGGGGAGCAAACACCATATATTTT
CASSASGRGANTIYF
>TRBV7-2|.|.|15|TRBJ1-1
TGTGCCAGCAGCTTAAAACGGGGAGGGAGCACTGAAGCTTTCTTT
CASSLKRGGSTEAFF
>TRBV6-1|few|TRBD1|18|TRBJ2-7
TGTGCCAGCAGCTCCCTCGCCGGCCGCCGACAGGGCACCTACGAGCAGTACTTC
CASSSLAGRRQGTYEQYF
>TRBV5-1|many|.|12|TRBJ1-2
TGCGCCAGCAGCTTTGGGATTCGAGGCTACACCTTC
CASSFGIRGYTF
>TRBV6-5|few|.|10|TRBJ2-5
TGTGCCGGTGGAAGGGAGACCCAGTACTTC
CAGGRETQYF
>TRBV21-1|few|.|13|TRBJ1-2
TGTGCCAGCAGCAAAGAGAAAGGGGGTGGCTACACCTTC
CASSKEKGGGYTF
>TRBV3-1|.|.|14|TRBJ1-1
TGTGCCAGCAGCCAAATCCCCGGACAGCGAGAAGCTTTCTTT
CASSQIPGQREAFF
>TRBV3-1|.|.|18|TRBJ1-4
TGTGCCAGCAGCCAAGAGAAGGCGGCAGACCCTAGCTATGGAAAACTGTTTTTT
CASSQEKAADPSYGKLFF